The 26 T cell receptor beta chains listed next were all sequenced from one sample in a study of blood T cell repertoires in COVID-19. Profiling relied on immunoSEQ multiplex PCR, and the TCRdb table lists in-frame clones only, not all of them. The sample carries roughly 49,000 clones, nearly 85% recorded once. Sequencing was carried out using peripheral blood. These TCRs come from a man aged 35-49 years with acute or convalescent COVID-19.

The chain couples TRBV30 to TRBJ1-1; no definite D call. V lost 5 bases and J lost 1, with 8 bases in between. The germline gives CDR1 GTSNPN, CDR2 SVGIG (reference sequence). CDR3 length: 12 amino acids. CDR3 loop: CAWGGENTEAFF. CDR3 nucleotides: TGTGCCTGGGGCGGGGAGAACACTGAAGCTTTCTTT.

This clone showed up just once. The chain is built from TRBV4-2 and TRBJ2-7, with 7 bases fitting TRBD1. The CDR3 is made up of 15 amino acids. Losses at the gene ends were 1 base for V and 1 base for J; bases not matched to a gene: 4. Germline V CDR1 and CDR2: LGHNA, YNFKEQ. The CDR3 DNA sequence: TGTGCCAGCAGCCAAGCTATGGGACAGTCCTACGAGCAGTACGTC. Translated, it gives CASSQAMGQSYEQYV.

There are a few counts of this clone. J is TRBJ1-6 and V is TRBV7-2; 7 positions agree with TRBD1. The CDR3 covers 15 residues. Germline V gene data show CDR1 as SGHTA and CDR2 as FQGNSA. V gave up 5 bases and J gave up 6 bases; unmatched junction bases: 7. The CDR3 is CASSPAGGGNSPLHF. In DNA form, the CDR3 reads TGTGCCAGCAGCCCAGCAGGGGGTGGTAATTCACCCCTCCACTTT.

The chain couples TRBV3-1 (or the pseudogene TRBV3-2) to TRBJ1-1; the D gene is possibly TRBD1 (5 bases). Germline V gene data show CDR1 as LGHDT and CDR2 as YNNKEL (reference sequence). The length of the CDR3 is 12 residues. V dropped 1 base and J dropped 9 bases, with 9 bases sitting between them. CDR3 sequence (DNA): TGTGCCAGCAGCCAAGGACAGAACCAAGCTTTCTTT. This encodes CASSQGQNQAFF.

This sequence joins TRBV11-3 and TRBJ2-7; D might be TRBD1 (6 bases). The germline CDR1 and CDR2 sequences are SGHNT and YENEEA. Trimming removed 5 bases at V and 4 bases at J, with 21 bases between. This CDR3 contains 16 residues. CDR3 loop: CASSPPRDTNPYEQYV. Written as DNA, the CDR3 is TGTGCCAGCAGCCCTCCCAGGGACACTAATCCATACGAGCAGTACGTC.

This chain connects TRBV7-2 to TRBJ2-1; 8 bases are shared with TRBD1. The junction had 5 bases not matched to a gene; V was cut back by 3 bases and J by 4 bases. Germline CDR1 reads SGHTA; CDR2 reads FQGNSA. CDR3 length equals 15 residues. The CDR3 region has the DNA TGTGCCAGCAGCTTGGGGACAGGACTTTACAATGAGCAGTTCTTC. Its translation is CASSLGTGLYNEQFF. Looking up the rest from reference TRBV7-2 and TRBJ2-1 gives the full variable domain: GAGVSQSPSNKVTEKGKDVELRCDPISGHTALYWYRQSLGQGLEFLIYFQGNSAPDKSGLPSDRFSAERTGGSVSTLTIQRTQQEDSAVYLCASSLGTGLYNEQFFGPGTRLTVL.

V and J are TRBV7-9 and TRBJ1-2; 9 nucleotides align to TRBD1. Looked up from germline, CDR1 is SEHNR and CDR2 is FQNEAQ (reference sequence). The CDR3 loop spans 16 amino acids. Trimming at V came to 5 bases and at J to 4 bases, leaving 11 bases not matched to a gene. CDR3 in amino acids: CASSKAGQGSGYGYTF. The DNA of the CDR3 is TGTGCCAGCAGCAAAGCAGGACAGGGGTCCGGCTATGGCTACACCTTC.

This clone occurred once. The chain employs TRBV6-1 and TRBJ1-2; 7 bases map to TRBD1. Germline CDR1 is MNHNS and CDR2 is SASEGT. V gave up 0 bases and J gave up 7 bases; unmatched junction bases: 5. CDR3 size: 14 residues. The CDR3 reads CASSEANQGVGYTF. In DNA, the CDR3 is TGTGCCAGCAGTGAAGCGAATCAGGGGGTTGGCTACACCTTC.

The CDR3 region is CASQDSSLAKNIQYF. In DNA, the CDR3 is TGTGCCAGCCAAGACAGTTCCCTAGCCAAAAACATTCAGTACTTC. The V and J genes are TRBV5-8 and TRBJ2-4, with a possible D match to TRBD1 (5 bases). The CDR3 sequence is 15 residues long. Trimming removed 7 bases at V and 0 bases at J, with 14 bases between. Germline CDR1 reads SGHTS; CDR2 reads YDEGEE. Full variable domain (missing parts from reference TRBV5-8 and TRBJ2-4): EAGVTQSPTHLIKTRGQQATLRCSPISGHTSVYWYQQALGLGLQFLLWYDEGEERNRGNFPPRFSGRQFPNYSSELNVNALELEDSALYLCASQDSSLAKNIQYFGAGTRLSVL.

The chain employs TRBV5-5 and TRBJ2-3; 10 nucleotides line up with TRBD2. The V segment lost 4 bases and the J segment 4 bases; nucleotides outside the gene matches: 6. The CDR3 contains 15 residues. From germline, CDR1 is SGHKS and CDR2 YYEKEE (reference sequence). This chain's CDR3 is CASSKLAGRADTQYF. The CDR3 nucleotides read TGTGCCAGCAGCAAACTAGCGGGGCGTGCAGATACGCAGTATTTT. Using reference TRBV5-5 and TRBJ2-3 for the parts outside the CDR3, the full variable domain is DAGVTQSPTHLIKTRGQQVTLRCSPISGHKSVSWYQQVLGQGPQFIFQYYEKEERGRGNFPDRFSARQFPNYSSELNVNALLLGDSALYLCASSKLAGRADTQYFGPGTRLTVL.

This rearrangement joins TRBV12-3 or TRBV12-4 to TRBJ1-6; possible D gene TRBD1, 6 bases. Between the trimmed V and J ends, which lost 6 bases and 8 bases, there was a span of 11 bases. CDR3 size: 13 residues. The CDR3 nucleotides read TGTGCCAGCAGCCCACAGGGTTATTCACCCCTCCACTTT. Its translation is CASSPQGYSPLHF.

V gene TRBV7-9 combines with J gene TRBJ1-4, with TRBD1 matching 7 bases. Germline-derived CDR1 and CDR2 are SEHNR and FQNEAQ (reference sequence). This CDR3 is built from 16 residues. V lost 5 bases and J lost 5; bases outside the gene matches: 11. The CDR3 is CASSPPTGQFNEKLFF. CDR3 DNA: TGTGCCAGCAGCCCACCCACGGGACAGTTCAATGAAAAACTGTTTTTT.

A single count supports this clone. This rearrangement joins TRBV3-1 (or the pseudogene TRBV3-2) to TRBJ2-1; TRBD2 matches 8 bases. This CDR3 region has 14 residues. In germline, CDR1 is LGHDT, CDR2 YNNKEL (reference sequence). The V and J ends lost 0 bases and 10 bases, in that order; junction bases with no gene match: 5. CDR3: CASSQDPQRGEQFF. DNA of the CDR3: TGTGCCAGCAGCCAAGATCCCCAGCGGGGGGAGCAGTTCTTC.

This clone was seen only a few times. The chain carries TRBV11-2 and TRBJ2-7; D possibly corresponds to TRBD2 (5 bases). The CDR3 totals 14 residues. V gave up 1 base and J gave up 3 bases, with 10 bases separating them. Germline loops: CDR1 SGHAT, CDR2 FQNNGV. CDR3 loop: CASSLVEVGYEQYF. The CDR3 nucleotides are TGTGCCAGCAGCTTAGTGGAGGTAGGCTACGAGCAGTACTTC.

V gene TRBV29-1 combines with J gene TRBJ1-2, with a possible D match to TRBD1 (6 bases). This CDR3 contains 12 residues. The V gene's germline CDR1 is SQVTM and CDR2 ANQGSEA. V gave up 5 bases and J gave up 8 bases, with 15 bases separating them. As DNA, the CDR3 is TGCAGCGTTTGGGGGGGGCCGGGAGGCTACACCTTC. The encoded protein is CSVWGGPGGYTF.

This chain uses TRBV18 with TRBJ1-1; D not resolved. The length of the CDR3 is 13 residues. The germline V and J ends were trimmed by 3 bases and 3 bases, with 8 bases remaining between them. In germline, CDR1 is KGHSH, CDR2 LQKENI. The CDR3 reads CASSPLQDTEAFF. The CDR3 nucleotides are TGTGCCAGCTCACCCTTGCAGGACACTGAAGCTTTCTTT.

The chain has TRBV2 and TRBJ2-2, with D uncertain. Germline CDR1 and CDR2: SNHLY and FYNNEI. V lost 3 bases and J lost 3, with 5 bases in between. This CDR3 region has 13 residues. CDR3 DNA: TGTGCCAGCAGTGACCTCCACACCGGGGAGCTGTTTTTT. This sequence encodes CASSDLHTGELFF. Full variable domain (rest looked up from reference TRBV2 and TRBJ2-2): EPEVTQTPSHQVTQMGQEVILRCVPISNHLYFYWYRQILGQKVEFLVSFYNNEISEKSEIFDDQFSVERPDGSNFTLKIRSTKLEDSAMYFCASSDLHTGELFFGEGSRLTVL.

The J gene is TRBJ1-1, the V gene TRBV6-1; D is uncertain. This CDR3 comprises 13 residues. In germline, CDR1 is MNHNS, CDR2 SASEGT. V was pared by 0 bases and J by 10 bases, with 12 bases between. The CDR3 region has the DNA TGTGCCAGCAGTGAAGCGCGGAGGGCCGGAGCTTTCTTT. Translated: CASSEARRAGAFF.

This clone turned up a few times. CDR3 sequence reads: CASSLAPGPYYTF. CDR3 DNA sequence: TGTGCCAGCAGCTTGGCCCCAGGGCCTTACTACACCTTC. The gene calls are TRBV5-5 and TRBJ1-2; maybe TRBD1 (5 bases). Trimming stripped 0 bases from V and 10 bases from J, with 13 bases between. CDR3 length equals 13 residues. Germline V gives CDR1 SGHKS, CDR2 YYEKEE (reference sequence). Looking up the rest from reference TRBV5-5 and TRBJ1-2 gives the full variable domain: DAGVTQSPTHLIKTRGQQVTLRCSPISGHKSVSWYQQVLGQGPQFIFQYYEKEERGRGNFPDRFSARQFPNYSSELNVNALLLGDSALYLCASSLAPGPYYTFGSGTRLTVV.

The chain links TRBV19 to TRBJ1-2, with no clear D. The germline V and J ends were trimmed by 5 bases and 2 bases, with 12 bases remaining between them. Per the germline V gene, CDR1 is LNHDA and CDR2 is SQIVND (reference sequence). The CDR3 length is 14 residues. CDR3 nucleotides: TGTGCCAGTAGTTCGCCACAGAAGAACTATGGCTACACCTTC. It codes for CASSSPQKNYGYTF.

In this sample, this clone turned up many times. The CDR3 reads CASSPSDTSSYEQYF. The CDR3 DNA sequence: TGTGCCAGCAGTCCGTCGGACACCAGCTCCTACGAGCAGTACTTC. The chain links TRBV28 to TRBJ2-7; possible D gene TRBD1, 5 bases. Germline V CDR1 and CDR2: MDHEN, SYDVKM. V was clipped by 5 bases and J by 0 bases, with 14 bases between them. This CDR3 region has 15 residues.

By share of the sample, this clone is hyperexpanded. The chain carries TRBV7-8 and TRBJ1-5; D gene ambiguous. Germline CDR1 SGHVS, CDR2 FQNEAQ. The CDR3 totals 15 residues. V lost 1 base, J lost 0 bases, and 7 bases lay in between. The CDR3 DNA sequence: TGTGCCAGCAGCTTAGTGACTTATAGCAATCAGCCCCAGCATTTT. This codes for CASSLVTYSNQPQHF.

Turning to this clone: The sample carries other DNA sequences with the same CDR3. The gene calls are TRBV2 and TRBJ1-5; a possible D gene is TRBD1 (6 bases). V dropped 6 bases and J dropped 0 bases, with 15 bases sitting between them. There are 16 residues in the CDR3. Germline CDR1 is SNHLY and CDR2 is FYNNEI. Written as DNA, the CDR3 is TGTGCCAGCAGCGTTCTAGGACAGTATAGCAATCAGCCCCAGCATTTT. It specifies CASSVLGQYSNQPQHF.

This chain links TRBV4-1 with TRBJ1-4, with TRBD1 as a possible D gene (5 bases). V was shortened by 1 base and J by 5 bases, with 14 bases between the two germline ends. CDR1 and CDR2 from the germline V gene are MGHRA and YSYEKL. The length of the CDR3 is 16 residues. The CDR3 nucleotides are TGCGCCAGCAGCCAAGCTGGGAACAGGATCAATGAAAAACTGTTTTTT. Protein sequence: CASSQAGNRINEKLFF.

The chain links TRBV29-1 to TRBJ1-1; a weak D match, TRBD1 (5 bases). Between the trimmed V and J ends, which lost 6 bases and 1 base, there was a span of 15 bases. CDR3 size: 14 residues. Germline V gene lookup returns CDR1 SQVTM and CDR2 ANQGSEA. CDR3 bases: TGCAGCGTCGCCCTGGGGCCCCGGAACACTGAAGCTTTCTTT. Translated, it gives CSVALGPRNTEAFF.

This sequence joins TRBV6-6 and TRBJ2-6; D not certain. Germline V gene lookup returns CDR1 MNHNY and CDR2 SVGAGI (reference sequence). V lost 7 bases, J lost 1 base, and 5 bases lay in between. The CDR3 loop spans 13 amino acids. CDR3 loop: CASTQSGANVLTF. The CDR3 coding sequence is TGTGCCAGCACCCAATCTGGGGCCAACGTCCTGACTTTC.